Listed here are 6 T cell receptor beta chains from one sample, sequenced in a study of CD4 T cells in relation to SARS-CoV-2 and coronaviruses. The antigens of these receptors remain unknown. The repertoire was sequenced with immunoSEQ multiplex PCR; TCRdb's copy has only in-frame clones and lacks some. Of about 38,000 clones listed, over 70% are singletons. Sample: memory CD4+ T cells from PBMCs, cultured in vitro. The source is an adult with COVID-19.

This clone was seen more than once but under ten times. The V call is TRBV7-9, the J call TRBJ2-6; D remains unclear. Germline-derived CDR1 and CDR2 are SEHNR and FQNEAQ (reference sequence). Trimming pared 4 bases from V and 0 bases from J, leaving 1 base between. CDR3 length equals 13 residues. CDR3 bases: TGTGCCAGCAGCTCCTCTGGGGCCAACGTCCTGACTTTC. This sequence encodes CASSSSGANVLTF.

V and J are TRBV28 and TRBJ2-5, with 14 bases lining up with TRBD2. J was trimmed by 8 bases and V by 4 bases; bases with no gene match: 12. CDR3 length equals 17 residues. Germline CDR1 and CDR2: MDHEN and SYDVKM. CDR3 sequence: CASSSSGTSGRPATQYF. Written as DNA, the CDR3 is TGTGCCAGCAGTTCGTCCGGGACTAGCGGGAGACCAGCAACCCAGTACTTC.

The sample holds one count of this clone. The chain combines TRBV30 with TRBJ2-4; D is uncertain. The CDR3 length is 17 residues. Germline CDR1 GTSNPN, CDR2 SVGIG (reference sequence). V was shortened by 4 bases and J by 0 bases, with 19 bases between the two germline ends. This CDR3 is CAWIAVLDTLAKNIQYF. CDR3 in DNA: TGTGCCTGGATAGCCGTCTTAGACACGCTAGCCAAAAACATTCAGTACTTC.

V is TRBV5-6 and J is TRBJ1-3; D is uncertain. Germline V lookup: CDR1 SGHDT, CDR2 YYEEEE. V gave up 0 bases and J gave up 4 bases, with 14 bases separating them. CDR3 length: 16 residues. The DNA for the CDR3 is TGTGCCAGCAGCTTGGGGACGGCCGCCGGGGGAAACACCATATATTTT. The encoded protein is CASSLGTAAGGNTIYF.

In nucleotides, the CDR3 is TGTGCCAGCAGCCCGTTCGCCTCCGGGAATATCTATGGCTACACCTTC. Amino acid sequence: CASSPFASGNIYGYTF. The V call is TRBV11-2, the J call TRBJ1-2; D is undetermined. The CDR3 has 16 amino acids. The V and J ends lost 5 bases and 4 bases respectively, with 20 bases between them. Looked up from germline, CDR1 is SGHAT and CDR2 is FQNNGV.

V and J are TRBV28 and TRBJ2-1, with no clear D. Germline loops: CDR1 MDHEN, CDR2 SYDVKM. This CDR3 comprises 10 residues. V shed 7 bases and J shed 15 bases, with 13 bases lying between them. Here the CDR3 DNA reads TGTGCCAGCATTCCGATCCCGGGGTTCTTC. Its translation is CASIPIPGFF. Complete variable domain (other parts from reference TRBV28 and TRBJ2-1): DVKVTQSSRYLVKRTGEKVFLECVQDMDHENMFWYRQDPGLGLRLIYFSYDVKMKEKGDIPEGYSVSREKKERFSLILESASTNQTSMYLCASIPIPGFFGPGTRLTVL.